One sample yielded the 31 T cell receptor beta chains listed below, sequenced in a study of blood T cells in healthy people across ages. The authors ran a second PCR of about 7 to 11 cycles using a sample-barcoded 5' primer and a J-beta primer mix. TCRdb re-called the 5' RACE reads with MiXCR, one entry per CDR3 protein. The table records under 700,000 distinct CDR3 sequences, 24% of them present only once. These data are also associated with another study on T cells of mothers and their children.

Source material: blood. The source of these receptors is a boy under 18 in good health.

The rearrangement uses TRBV3-1 and TRBJ2-7; TRBD2 aligns across 9 bases. Unmatched junction bases numbered 6, after V lost 4 bases and J lost 5 bases. Germline-derived CDR1 and CDR2 are LGHDT and YNNKEL (reference sequence). The CDR3 is 14 amino acids. CDR3 sequence (DNA): TGTGCCAGCAGCCCCGGGACTAGCAAGGACGAGCAGTACTTC. Translation gives CASSPGTSKDEQYF.

The rearrangement joins TRBV29-1 to TRBJ2-5; 8 nucleotides line up with TRBD1. The CDR3 length is 12 residues. After removal of 6 bases from V and 5 bases from J, the junction contained 5 bases not matched to a gene. The germline V gene encodes CDR1 SQVTM and CDR2 ANQGSEA. The DNA for the CDR3 is TGCAGCGTGGAGGACAGGGCGGAGACCCAGTACTTC. Translating it yields CSVEDRAETQYF.

This sequence joins TRBV6-1 and TRBJ2-2; D gene unclear. This CDR3 contains 15 residues. Between the trimmed V and J ends, which lost 1 base and 0 bases, there was a span of 6 bases. Germline lookup yields CDR1 MNHNS and CDR2 SASEGT. Written as DNA, the CDR3 is TGTGCCAGCAGTGAAGGATCTACGAACACCGGGGAGCTGTTTTTT. Encoded protein: CASSEGSTNTGELFF.

This clonotype has more than one count but fewer than ten. This chain uses TRBV20-1 with TRBJ2-1; D is undetermined. The germline CDR1 and CDR2 sequences are DFQATT and SNEGSKA (reference sequence). This CDR3 has 10 residues. Trimming left V 3 bases short and J 9 bases short, with 6 bases between. CDR3 region: CSARTGEQFF. CDR3 in DNA: TGCAGTGCTAGGACGGGTGAGCAGTTCTTC.

V usage is TRBV11-3 and J usage is TRBJ2-5, with 11 bases lining up with TRBD1. The tail of the sequence fits TRBJ2-1 better, so the J call may be wrong. The CDR3 is 15 amino acids. Germline V lookup: CDR1 SGHNT, CDR2 YENEEA. CDR3 sequence reads: CASSFRDRGNNEQFF. The CDR3 coding sequence is TGTGCCAGCAGTTTTCGGGACAGGGGGAACAATGAGCAGTTCTTC.

This sequence joins TRBV10-3 and TRBJ1-1; no reliable D call. The V and J ends lost 0 bases and 9 bases respectively, with 14 bases between them. CDR3 length: 14 residues. Germline CDR1 ENHRY, CDR2 SYGVKD. CDR3 DNA: TGTGCCATCAGTGAGTCAATGGCCACAGCCAAAGCTTTCTTT. As protein: CAISESMATAKAFF.

This chain uses TRBV28 with TRBJ2-5; D possibly corresponds to TRBD2 (5 bases). The DNA end lines up better with TRBJ2-1; the J call may be wrong. In germline, CDR1 is MDHEN, CDR2 SYDVKM. This CDR3 region has 14 residues. Here the CDR3 reads CASSLHRADNEQFF. For the CDR3, the DNA is TGTGCCAGCAGTCTCCACCGAGCGGACAATGAGCAGTTCTTC.

This clonotype was seen only a few times. The chain couples TRBV5-1 to TRBJ2-5, with 13 nucleotides matching TRBD2. This CDR3 has 17 residues. Germline V lookup: CDR1 SGHRS, CDR2 YFSETQ. V lost 0 bases to trimming and J lost 3 bases; unmatched junction nucleotides: 5. The DNA for the CDR3 is TGCGCCAGCAGCTTGGTCCCCGGACTAGCGGGAGAAGAGACCCAGTACTTC. Its protein product is CASSLVPGLAGEETQYF.

By sample share, this clonotype is medium-sized. The chain has TRBV6-4 and TRBJ2-1; tentatively, D is TRBD1 (6 bases). This CDR3 has 13 amino acids. Germline lookup yields CDR1 MRHNA and CDR2 SNTAGT. Deletions cut 0 bases from V and 10 bases from J, with 10 bases between. DNA for the CDR3: TGTGCCAGCAGTGACTCGGAGACAGGAGAGCAGTTCTTC. The encoded protein is CASSDSETGEQFF.

The sample holds a few counts of this clonotype. The chain joins TRBV12-3 or TRBV12-4 to TRBJ2-6; D gene uncertain. This CDR3 is 15 amino acids long. The V gene lost 2 bases and the J gene lost 0 bases, with 5 bases spanning the gap. DNA for the CDR3: TGTGCCAGCAGTTTACCGGCCTCTGGGGCCAACGTCCTGACTTTC. As protein: CASSLPASGANVLTF.

Details on this clonotype: The junction and the germline gene differ at one end; a read error may be behind it. The chain recombines TRBV7-2 with TRBJ2-1; TRBD2 matches at 10 bases. Germline CDR1 reads SGHTA; CDR2 reads FQGNSA. The CDR3 totals 16 residues. The CDR3 here is CASSLAGLAAYNKQFF. For the CDR3, the DNA is TGTGCCAGCAGCTTAGCAGGACTAGCGGCTTACAATAAGCAGTTCTTC.

This clonotype was observed a handful of times. The gene calls are TRBV6-2 or TRBV6-3 and TRBJ1-1, with D hard to call. The V gene lost 2 bases and the J gene lost 3 bases, with 16 bases spanning the gap. The CDR3 loop spans 16 amino acids. Germline lookup yields CDR1 MNHEY and CDR2 SVGEGT. CDR3 nucleotide sequence: TGTGCCAGCAGTTACGGTCTGGGCACAACTTACACTGAAGCTTTCTTT. It translates to CASSYGLGTTYTEAFF.

Remarks on this clonotype: One end of the junction is discordant with germline, which a read error may explain. The chain links TRBV6-2 or TRBV6-3 to TRBJ2-5; 8 nucleotides align to TRBD2. Germline CDR1 and CDR2: MNHEY and SVGEGT. There are 12 residues in the CDR3. CDR3 nucleotides: TGTGCCAGCAGTTCCGGGAGGGCCCACGAGTTCTTC. This gives the protein CASSSGRAHEFF.

The CDR3 spells CSVDGQGRETQYF. DNA of the CDR3: TGCAGCGTTGATGGCCAGGGTAGGGAGACCCAGTACTTC. The gene calls are TRBV29-1 and TRBJ2-5; possible D gene TRBD1, 5 bases. Trimming removed 3 bases at V and 5 bases at J, with 13 bases between. Germline values: CDR1 SQVTM, CDR2 ANQGSEA. The CDR3 runs to 13 residues.

This clonotype came up a few times. The V gene is TRBV20-1, the J gene TRBJ2-2, with 9 bases aligning to TRBD2. Trimming at V came to 5 bases and at J to 3 bases, leaving 13 bases not matched to a gene. The CDR3 sequence is 17 residues long. The germline V gene has CDR1 DFQATT and CDR2 SNEGSKA (reference sequence). The CDR3 nucleotides are TGCAGTGCTCGGAGGGGCCTAGCGGGGTGGTACACCGGGGAGCTGTTTTTT. Protein: CSARRGLAGWYTGELFF.

This clonotype has only a few counts. The J gene is TRBJ2-6, the V gene TRBV5-1; TRBD1 agrees at 7 bases. This CDR3 has 17 residues. The germline gives CDR1 SGHRS, CDR2 YFSETQ. V was clipped by 0 bases and J by 1 base; unmatched bases: 4. Written as DNA, the CDR3 is TGCGCCAGCAGCTTGGGGACAGGCCCTTCTGGGGCCAACGTCCTGACTTTC. Amino acids: CASSLGTGPSGANVLTF.

The chain couples TRBV20-1 to TRBJ1-3; 8 bases are shared with TRBD1. Germline CDR1 and CDR2: DFQATT and SNEGSKA (reference sequence). The CDR3 runs to 16 residues. Unmatched junction bases numbered 9, after V lost 5 bases and J lost 0 bases. CDR3 sequence (DNA): TGCAGTGCTCCACAGCGACAGGGGATCTCTGGAAACACCATATATTTT. Amino acids: CSAPQRQGISGNTIYF.

The chain couples TRBV15 to TRBJ2-3; D gene unclear. V lost 2 bases and J 1 base, leaving 13 bases between the germline ends. In germline, CDR1 is LNHNV, CDR2 YYDKDF (reference sequence). This CDR3 contains 16 residues. CDR3 in amino acids: CATSRLRISGTDTQYF. CDR3 coding DNA: TGTGCCACCAGCAGACTTAGGATTTCTGGCACAGATACGCAGTATTTT.

V usage is TRBV25-1 and J usage is TRBJ1-2, with 10 bases fitting TRBD1. CDR3 length: 15 amino acids. The J segment lost 3 bases and the V segment lost 3 bases, leaving 4 bases of the junction unmatched. CDR1 is MGHDK and CDR2 is SYGVNS in the germline V gene. The CDR3 nucleotides are TGTGCCAGCAGTGAGGACAGGGGGAAGGACTATGGCTACACCTTC. Translating it yields CASSEDRGKDYGYTF.

CDR3 DNA sequence: TGCGCCAGCACTCGAGGCGGGAACAATGAGCAGTTCTTC. Translating gives CASTRGGNNEQFF. The chain joins TRBV5-1 to TRBJ2-1, with a tentative D call TRBD2 (6 bases). Per the germline V gene, CDR1 is SGHRS and CDR2 is YFSETQ. The CDR3 loop spans 13 amino acids. Deletions cut 6 bases from V and 5 bases from J, with 12 bases between.

J is TRBJ2-7 and V is TRBV7-9, with unresolved D. Germline assignment: CDR1 SEHNR and CDR2 FQNEAQ (reference sequence). CDR3 length: 16 amino acids. V lost 5 bases and J 3 bases, leaving 20 bases between the germline ends. The chain's CDR3 is CASSPSTGLQSYEQYF. CDR3 sequence (DNA): TGTGCCAGCAGCCCGTCAACGGGCCTCCAAAGCTACGAGCAGTACTTC.

In its sample, this clonotype was seen a few times. This chain links TRBV4-1 with TRBJ2-7; D is unresolved. The CDR3 consists of 15 residues. V dropped 0 bases and J dropped 1 base, with 10 bases sitting between them. Germline lookup yields CDR1 MGHRA and CDR2 YSYEKL. DNA for the CDR3: TGCGCCAGCAGCCAAGATTGGAGCGATTCCTACGAGCAGTACTTC. Translation gives CASSQDWSDSYEQYF.

This chain joins TRBV24-1 and TRBJ1-1; maybe TRBD1 (6 bases). The CDR3 has 15 amino acids. In germline, CDR1 is KGHDR, CDR2 SFDVKD. Deletions cut 3 bases from V and 3 bases from J, with 13 bases between. The CDR3 region is CATSDREGGDTEAFF. CDR3 DNA: TGTGCCACCAGTGATCGAGAGGGGGGCGACACTGAAGCTTTCTTT.

This chain connects TRBV4-1 to TRBJ2-7; possibly TRBD2 for D (6 bases). CDR3 length: 15 residues. V dropped 3 bases and J dropped 0 bases, with 12 bases sitting between them. Germline CDR1 MGHRA, CDR2 YSYEKL. The CDR3: CASSQSAGPSYEQYF. The CDR3 DNA reads as TGCGCCAGCAGCCAGTCGGCGGGACCCTCCTACGAGCAGTACTTC.

The chain employs TRBV7-9 and TRBJ2-1, with D possibly TRBD1 on 5 matching bases. Per germline, CDR1 SEHNR and CDR2 FQNEAQ (reference sequence). V was clipped by 5 bases and J by 4 bases, with 18 bases between them. The CDR3 is made up of 16 amino acids. CDR3 sequence reads: CASSTYQGGTYNEQFF. CDR3 coding DNA: TGTGCCAGCAGCACCTACCAGGGTGGAACATACAATGAGCAGTTCTTC. The full variable domain, in which reference TRBV7-9 and TRBJ2-1 provide the parts outside the CDR3, is DTGVSQNPRHKITKRGQNVTFRCDPISEHNRLYWYRQTLGQGPEFLTYFQNEAQLEKSRLLSDRFSAERPKGSFSTLEIQRTEQGDSAMYLCASSTYQGGTYNEQFFGPGTRLTVL.

In this sample, this clonotype turned up a few times. J is TRBJ1-2 and V is TRBV14; 8 bases are a match to TRBD1. The CDR3 runs to 15 residues. V shed 4 bases and J 4 bases; nucleotides not matched to a gene: 8. Germline CDR1 reads SGHDN; CDR2 reads FVKESK. CDR3 residues: CASSRGTGDFYGYTF. CDR3 DNA sequence: TGTGCCAGCAGCCGCGGGACAGGAGACTTCTATGGCTACACCTTC.

There are many counts of this clonotype. The chain combines TRBV7-9 with TRBJ2-7; TRBD1 might be the D (5 bases). Germline V gene data show CDR1 as SEHNR and CDR2 as FQNEAQ (reference sequence). The CDR3 spans 12 residues. V was cut by 6 bases and J by 3 bases, with 9 bases left in between. CDR3 nucleotide sequence: TGTGCCAGCAGTCTAGGGGACTACGAGCAGTACTTC. Translation gives CASSLGDYEQYF.

This clonotype was recorded a few times. J is TRBJ1-6 and V is TRBV5-1; D gene unclear. CDR1 SGHRS and CDR2 YFSETQ come from the germline V gene. Trimming left V 4 bases short and J 5 bases short, with 16 bases between. The CDR3 is made up of 16 amino acids. CDR3 nucleotides: TGCGCCAGCAGCCTCCAAAAGGGAGAGGATAATTCACCCCTCCACTTT. Translation gives CASSLQKGEDNSPLHF.

The chain joins TRBV7-9 to TRBJ1-1, with D possibly matching TRBD1 (5 bases). CDR1 and CDR2 (germline): SEHNR, FQNEAQ (reference sequence). There are 19 residues in the CDR3. V lost 1 base and J 0 bases, leaving 21 bases between the germline ends. The CDR3, as DNA: TGTGCCAGCAGCTTAGTTCAAATCCCACAGGATCGGTTGAACACTGAAGCTTTCTTT. Protein sequence: CASSLVQIPQDRLNTEAFF.

A few counts support this clonotype. CDR3 DNA: TGTGCCAGCAGTTTATCAGGGCTTGGGGCTTTCTTT. This translates into CASSLSGLGAFF. This sequence joins TRBV28 and TRBJ1-1; D possibly corresponds to TRBD1 (5 bases). The V and J ends lost 1 base and 11 bases respectively, with 11 bases between them. The CDR3 covers 12 residues. CDR1 is MDHEN, CDR2 SYDVKM, per germline.

This clonotype came up a few times. The chain is built from TRBV7-3 and TRBJ2-5; TRBD2 matches 7 bases. The ends lost 6 bases at V and 2 bases at J; junction bases unmatched: 9. This CDR3 spans 15 amino acids. The V gene's germline CDR1 is SGHTA and CDR2 FQGTGA. CDR3 in amino acids: CASRKDGLEQETQYF. In nucleotides, the CDR3 is TGTGCCAGCAGAAAGGACGGACTAGAACAAGAGACCCAGTACTTC.